This T cell receptor (beta chain) was captured by sequencing in a study of blood T cell repertoires in COVID-19. For the study at large: The United States, Italy and Spain were the sources of the acute and convalescent COVID-19 samples. The cDNA or gDNA used as material had been derived from T cells, B-cell-depleted T cells, or PBMCs.

The CDR3 contains 16 residues. Looked up from germline, CDR1 is SGHDT and CDR2 is YYEEEE. V gave up 4 bases and J gave up 4 bases; unmatched junction bases: 8. As originally analysed: Amplification of reference gene primers was used by the study to estimate nucleated cell counts. Sequencing used immunoSEQ multiplex PCR; TCRdb keeps in-frame clones, though not all of them. V and J calls plus clone size are reproduced from that table; the DNA served to infer D and trimming. The sample comprises 150,000 to 200,000 clones, 70% to 90% of which are singletons, and 2.5% to 3% rests with the top ten. The clonotype originates from a woman in her thirties with active or convalescent COVID-19. The rearrangement joins TRBV5-6 to TRBJ2-1; 10 bases fit TRBD1. Sequencing was done on a sample of peripheral blood. The CDR3 DNA sequence: TGTGCCAGCAGCACCCCTGGACAGGGGGTTTACAATGAGCAGTTCTTC. It yields the protein CASSTPGQGVYNEQFF.